Shown below are 22 T cell receptor beta chains from a single sample sequenced in a study of blood T cell repertoires in COVID-19. Here immunoSEQ multiplex PCR was the method, and the copy in TCRdb shows in-frame clones only, minus some. The table includes 250,000 or so clones, 65% to 85% detected once. Sequencing used PBMCs or T cells enriched from blood (not recorded which). These receptors came from a man aged 50 or older who had recovered from COVID-19.

The genes are TRBV7-3 and TRBJ2-3, with TRBD2 matching over 7 bases. There are 14 residues in the CDR3. CDR1 SGHTA and CDR2 FQGTGA come from the germline V gene. J gave up 5 bases and V 2 bases, and 4 bases lay outside the gene matches. CDR3 amino acids: CASSLAGVGDTQYF. The CDR3, as DNA: TGTGCCAGCAGCTTAGCGGGAGTGGGAGATACGCAGTATTTT.

This clone was observed a single time. This chain joins TRBV9 and TRBJ2-7; TRBD2 matches at 7 bases. This CDR3 has 13 residues. V lost 7 bases and J lost 9; bases outside the gene matches: 13. In germline, CDR1 is SGDLS, CDR2 YYNGEE. The CDR3 sequence is CASRGGSWGGQYF. The DNA of the CDR3 is TGTGCCAGCCGCGGCGGGAGTTGGGGGGGGCAGTACTTC.

The chain recombines TRBV3-1 (or the pseudogene TRBV3-2) with TRBJ1-1; unclear D gene. Trimming cost V 4 bases and J 5 bases, with 14 bases left between them. The CDR3 loop spans 14 amino acids. Germline CDR1 reads LGHDT; CDR2 reads YNNKEL (reference sequence). Here the CDR3 DNA reads TGTGCCAGCAGCCCCATGGGCGGGCAGACTGAAGCTTTCTTT. This encodes CASSPMGGQTEAFF.

The rearrangement joins TRBV9 to TRBJ1-2, with 7 bases fitting TRBD1. The CDR3 runs 14 residues. Germline loops: CDR1 SGDLS, CDR2 YYNGEE. The V segment lost 6 bases and the J segment 1 base; nucleotides outside the gene matches: 6. The DNA for the CDR3 is TGTGCCAGCACTAGGACAGGTCATAACTATGGCTACACCTTC. It encodes CASTRTGHNYGYTF.

In its sample, this clone was seen once. The chain has TRBV10-3 and TRBJ1-3; D possibly corresponds to TRBD1 (6 bases). This CDR3 has 17 amino acids. Trimming left V 6 bases short and J 0 bases short, with 18 bases between. Germline V gene data show CDR1 as ENHRY and CDR2 as SYGVKD. The CDR3 DNA sequence: TGTGCCATCAGACCATACACAGGGTCTGGCTCTGGAAACACCATATATTTT. Protein product: CAIRPYTGSGSGNTIYF.

The V gene is TRBV2, the J gene TRBJ2-1; 7 bases match TRBD2. This CDR3 contains 15 residues. Trimming removed 6 bases from V and 3 bases from J; junction bases left unmatched: 8. CDR1 and CDR2 (germline): SNHLY, FYNNEI. CDR3 bases: TGTGCCAGCAGAGCTAGCGGACCATACTACAATGAGCAGTTCTTC. Translation: CASRASGPYYNEQFF.

The rearrangement uses TRBV19 and TRBJ1-1; TRBD1 matches at 10 bases. V trimming: 5 bases; J trimming: 10 bases; junction bases outside the gene matches: 13. Germline CDR1 reads LNHDA; CDR2 reads SQIVND (reference sequence). The CDR3 totals 15 residues. The CDR3 loop reads CASSPPGQGPPGAFF. For the CDR3, the DNA is TGTGCCAGTAGTCCTCCGGGACAGGGGCCGCCGGGAGCTTTCTTT.

The V gene is TRBV7-2, the J gene TRBJ2-3; D unclear. V shed 0 bases and J shed 4 bases, with 11 bases lying between them. The CDR3 sequence is 15 residues long. Germline CDR1 reads SGHTA; CDR2 reads FQGNSA. The CDR3 DNA is TGTGCCAGCAGCTTAGCGTCGACGAGCGCAGATACGCAGTATTTT. Encoded protein: CASSLASTSADTQYF.

CDR3 residues: CASSYSYTGRGETQYF. In nucleotides, the CDR3 is TGTGCCAGCAGTTACTCATACACCGGGAGAGGGGAGACCCAGTACTTC. The rearrangement uses TRBV6-5 and TRBJ2-5; D might be TRBD2 (6 bases). This CDR3 has 16 residues. Germline CDR1 reads MNHEY; CDR2 reads SVGAGI. Trimming pared 0 bases from V and 5 bases from J, leaving 16 bases between.

This rearrangement joins TRBV11-1 to TRBJ2-1, with no clear D. The CDR3 is made up of 13 amino acids. Trimming stripped 5 bases from V and 6 bases from J, with 11 bases between. CDR1 SGHAT and CDR2 FQDESV come from the germline V gene (reference sequence). CDR3 DNA: TGTGCCAGCAGCCGAGGTGGGTTCAATGAGCAGTTCTTC. Protein sequence: CASSRGGFNEQFF.

The chain recombines TRBV30 with TRBJ1-5; D is unclear. This CDR3 contains 12 residues. Trimming cost V 2 bases and J 4 bases, with 6 bases left between them. CDR1 and CDR2 from the germline V gene are GTSNPN and SVGIG (reference sequence). CDR3 bases: TGTGCCTGGAGTCCCAGTAATCAGCCCCAGCATTTT. Translation: CAWSPSNQPQHF.

The rearrangement joins TRBV6-5 to TRBJ2-4; 7 bases match TRBD1. The CDR3 loop spans 13 amino acids. Germline V CDR1 and CDR2: MNHEY, SVGAGI. After removal of 6 bases from V and 5 bases from J, the junction contained 4 bases not matched to a gene. The CDR3 protein is CASRTGTENIQYF. The CDR3 region has the DNA TGTGCCAGCAGAACCGGGACAGAAAACATTCAGTACTTC.

The V gene is TRBV10-2, the J gene TRBJ1-3; 11 nucleotides line up with TRBD1. The germline CDR1 and CDR2 sequences are WSHSY and SAAADI. V was pared by 4 bases and J by 4 bases, with 3 bases of the junction left unmatched. The CDR3 totals 15 residues. CDR3 sequence (DNA): TGCGCCAGCAGTGCGGGGACAGGGGGAGGAAACACCATATATTTT. It is translated as CASSAGTGGGNTIYF.

This sequence joins TRBV7-3 and TRBJ2-7; 7 nucleotides agree with TRBD1. CDR3 length: 15 amino acids. Trimming removed 5 bases from V and 4 bases from J; junction bases left unmatched: 11. Per germline, CDR1 SGHTA and CDR2 FQGTGA. The CDR3 loop reads CASSLHRSTGYEQYF. CDR3 in DNA: TGTGCCAGCAGCCTTCACCGGTCGACAGGGTACGAGCAGTACTTC.

V is TRBV12-3 or TRBV12-4 and J is TRBJ1-1, with 7 nucleotides matching TRBD1. This CDR3 is 13 amino acids long. With 7 bases clipped from V and 4 bases from J, the junction kept 6 bases outside the gene matches. CDR3 sequence reads: CASKTGLGTEAFF. CDR3 in DNA: TGTGCCAGCAAGACAGGGTTGGGCACTGAAGCTTTCTTT.

The V call is TRBV14, the J call TRBJ2-7; D ambiguous. Looked up from germline, CDR1 is SGHDN and CDR2 is FVKESK. V was clipped by 4 bases and J by 4 bases, with 8 bases between them. CDR3 length: 12 residues. CDR3 protein: CASSRNSYEQYF. CDR3 nucleotide sequence: TGTGCCAGCAGCCGCAACTCTTACGAGCAGTACTTC.

This chain uses TRBV5-6 with TRBJ1-5; a weak D match, TRBD1 (6 bases). V was cut by 4 bases and J by 7 bases, with 18 bases left in between. CDR3 length: 15 residues. Germline values: CDR1 SGHDT, CDR2 YYEEEE. CDR3 amino acids: CASSRMTGQGQPQHF. The CDR3 DNA reads TGTGCCAGCAGCCGAATGACAGGTCAGGGCCAGCCCCAGCATTTT.

The CDR3 sequence: CASSQGGQETQYF. CDR3 DNA sequence: TGTGCCAGCAGCCAGGGGGGACAAGAGACCCAGTACTTC. The rearrangement links TRBV4-2 to TRBJ2-5; maybe TRBD2 (6 bases). The CDR3 sequence is 13 residues long. Germline CDR1 and CDR2: LGHNA and YNFKEQ. Trimming shortened V by 3 bases and J by 2 bases, and 7 bases separated the two germline ends.

The chain is built from TRBV6-5 and TRBJ2-3; 7 bases match TRBD2. CDR3 length: 13 residues. V was clipped by 0 bases and J by 14 bases; unmatched bases: 8. Germline loops: CDR1 MNHEY, CDR2 SVGAGI. The CDR3 protein is CASSYSRGGSMYF. The CDR3, as DNA: TGTGCCAGCAGTTACTCGAGGGGCGGGAGTATGTATTTT.

V usage is TRBV7-2 and J usage is TRBJ1-5; 9 bases align to TRBD1. The CDR3 is 15 amino acids. Trimming took 5 bases from V and 5 from J; bases not matched to a gene: 7. CDR1 is SGHTA and CDR2 is FQGNSA in the germline V gene. CDR3 in amino acids: CASSRGQGLYQPQHF. Written as DNA, the CDR3 is TGTGCCAGCAGCCGGGGACAGGGACTCTATCAGCCCCAGCATTTT.

This sequence joins TRBV6-5 and TRBJ1-1, with unresolved D. The CDR3 is 13 residues long. Germline values: CDR1 MNHEY, CDR2 SVGAGI. Trimming stripped 7 bases from V and 1 base from J, with 10 bases between. In DNA form, the CDR3 reads TGTGCCAGCACCGGGAGTCGGAACACTGAAGCTTTCTTT. Translating gives CASTGSRNTEAFF.

This rearrangement joins TRBV7-2 to TRBJ1-6; 9 bases line up with TRBD1. The germline gives CDR1 SGHTA, CDR2 FQGNSA. The CDR3 is made up of 14 amino acids. The J segment lost 10 bases and the V segment lost 5 bases, leaving 6 bases of the junction unmatched. The CDR3 is CASSRDRAGSPLHF. CDR3 bases: TGTGCCAGCAGCCGGGACAGGGCGGGATCACCCCTCCACTTT. Full variable domain (rest looked up from reference TRBV7-2 and TRBJ1-6): GAGVSQSPSNKVTEKGKDVELRCDPISGHTALYWYRQSLGQGLEFLIYFQGNSAPDKSGLPSDRFSAERTGGSVSTLTIQRTQQEDSAVYLCASSRDRAGSPLHFGNGTRLTVT.